The 5 T cell receptor beta chains below come from one sample, sequenced in a study of radiotherapy plus CTLA-4 blockade in lung cancer. TCRdb's copy holds only in-frame clones and misses some; the assay was immunoSEQ multiplex PCR. Of 30,000 to 40,000 clones listed, around 74% are singletons. Specimen: peripheral blood, collected from a patient treated with radiotherapy plus ipilimumab. The receptors were gathered from a human donor with non-small cell lung cancer that progressed on radiotherapy plus ipilimumab.

This clone was found a few times. The gene calls are TRBV6-5 and TRBJ2-7; no definite D call. Looked up from germline, CDR1 is MNHEY and CDR2 is SVGAGI. This CDR3 region has 14 residues. V was clipped by 0 bases and J by 2 bases, with 8 bases between them. The DNA for the CDR3 is TGTGCCAGCAGTTACTCGAGGCCGGCCTACGAGCAGTACTTC. This encodes CASSYSRPAYEQYF.

The J gene is TRBJ2-2, the V gene TRBV6-1, with no clear D. V dropped 6 bases and J dropped 4 bases, with 15 bases sitting between them. The V gene's germline CDR1 is MNHNS and CDR2 SASEGT. CDR3 length: 15 residues. This chain's CDR3 is CASRGEGRFTGELFF. The CDR3 DNA sequence: TGTGCCAGCAGGGGTGAAGGTCGCTTCACCGGGGAGCTGTTTTTT.

The chain recombines TRBV7-2 with TRBJ1-1; D call uncertain. Germline lookup yields CDR1 SGHTA and CDR2 FQGNSA. V lost 6 bases to trimming and J lost 8 bases, with 16 bases between them. There are 13 residues in the CDR3. The CDR3 here is CASSSIPLQEAFF. For the CDR3, the DNA is TGTGCCAGCAGTTCTATTCCCCTCCAGGAAGCTTTCTTT.

This clone was detected only a few times. This chain uses TRBV28 with TRBJ1-2, with D tentatively TRBD1 (6 bases). There are 13 residues in the CDR3. V lost 6 bases and J lost 5, with 13 bases in between. Germline values: CDR1 MDHEN, CDR2 SYDVKM. DNA of the CDR3: TGTGCCAGCAGCCCCGGCGACAGGTATGGCTACACCTTC. Its translation: CASSPGDRYGYTF.

The chain employs TRBV5-8 and TRBJ1-5; D unresolved. Germline CDR1 and CDR2: SGHTS and YDEGEE. V lost 4 bases to trimming and J lost 4 bases, with 3 bases between them. The CDR3 extends over 11 amino acids. CDR3 coding DNA: TGTGCCAGCAGCGCGAATCAGCCCCAGCATTTT. This gives the protein CASSANQPQHF.